The source of this T cell receptor (beta chain) is a study of blood T cell repertoires in COVID-19 (dated by TCRdb to 2019 to 2021). Looking at the study overall: The collaborator samples originated in the United States, Italy and Spain and spanned the acute and convalescent phases of COVID-19. The material from the prospective study consisted of cDNA or gDNA derived from T cells, B-cell-depleted T cells, or PBMCs. The repertoires were released in a freely available public database intended as a resource for research on the immune response to SARS-CoV-2. The sample metadata nearly always contained a de-identified subject ID, COVID-19 status, age in years and sex. Deeply sampled blood TCRbeta repertoires from subjects exposed to, actively infected with, or recovered from COVID-19 were included in the dataset. HLA class I and class II types, where available, came from metadata supplied by the sample provider rather than from assay-based typing. The samples were drawn from two sources: the first 160 participants of the ongoing ImmuneRACE study, and fewer than 1,500 subjects contributed by 6 global collaborators. Broad study findings and their caveats: Clinical and demographic metadata were provided uncurated, with the amount varying by source and participant.

This clone showed up just a few times. Its antigen is unknown. Per-nucleotide qualities are absent, and no much larger clonotype sits a single base away. The CDR3 goes from the cysteine to the phenylalanine over 15 residues. Of all the DNA, just the CDR3 is kept, 45 bases in frame from base 1. The germline V gene sets CDR1 to LGHNA and CDR2 to YSLEER. Relative to germline, V is 3 bases shorter and J is 7 bases shorter, with 19 bases between their ends. Each collaborating institution followed its own protocols to collect whole blood in K2EDTA tubes. For TCRbeta analysis, collaborator samples were shipped as frozen whole blood, as isolated PBMCs, or as DNA extracted from either sample type. TCRbeta CDR3 regions were amplified from genomic DNA using the immunoSEQ Assay, a bias-controlled multiplex PCR. In the authors' own workflow: The number of nucleated cells in each sample was estimated by amplification of reference gene primers within the assay. To quantify the absolute abundance of each unique TCRbeta CDR3 rearrangement, sequence reads were collapsed and filtered. For each sample, productive Simpson clonality was calculated as the square root of Simpson's diversity index over productive rearrangements. In TCRdb, the immuneACCESS table is reduced to in-frame sequences with V and J assigned. These tables do not hold every clone; where another copy was compared, an unresolved V gene accounts for under half, and the others remain unexplained. D and trimming were read from the DNA, whereas the V and J calls and clone size are those reported in that table. The sample has under 200,000 clones on record, 80% to 85% of them singletons. The ten largest account for roughly 10% of the sample.

The sequenced sample consisted of peripheral blood. The rearrangement joined TRBV4-3 to TRBJ2-7, and perhaps TRBD1 as D gene, on 6 matching bases. The receptor comes from a man aged 65 to 79 with active or convalescent COVID-19. The DNA sequence reads TGCGCCAGCAGCCAGGTCCTCGACAGGAGGCGGGAGCAGTACTTC. This yields the protein CASSQVLDRRREQYF.